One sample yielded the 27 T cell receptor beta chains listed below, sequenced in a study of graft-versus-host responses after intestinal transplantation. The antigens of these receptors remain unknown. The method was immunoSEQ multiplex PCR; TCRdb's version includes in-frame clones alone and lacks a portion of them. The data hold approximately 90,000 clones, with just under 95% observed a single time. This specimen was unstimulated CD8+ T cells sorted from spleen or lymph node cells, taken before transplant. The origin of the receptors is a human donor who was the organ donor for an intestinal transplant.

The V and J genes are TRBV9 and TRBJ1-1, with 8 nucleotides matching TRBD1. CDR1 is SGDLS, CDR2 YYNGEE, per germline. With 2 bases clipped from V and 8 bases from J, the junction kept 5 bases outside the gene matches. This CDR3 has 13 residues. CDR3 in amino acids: CASSVGQGAEAFF. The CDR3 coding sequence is TGTGCCAGCAGCGTGGGGCAGGGGGCCGAAGCTTTCTTT.

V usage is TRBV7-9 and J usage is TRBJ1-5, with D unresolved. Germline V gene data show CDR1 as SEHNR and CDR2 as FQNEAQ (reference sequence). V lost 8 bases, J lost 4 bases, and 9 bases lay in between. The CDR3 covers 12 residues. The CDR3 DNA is TGTGCCAGCTCGCGAGGGAATCAGCCCCAGCATTTT. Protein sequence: CASSRGNQPQHF.

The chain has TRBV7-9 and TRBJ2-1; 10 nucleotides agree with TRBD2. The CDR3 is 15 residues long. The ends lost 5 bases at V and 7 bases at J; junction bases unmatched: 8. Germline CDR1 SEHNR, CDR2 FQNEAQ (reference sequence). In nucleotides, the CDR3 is TGTGCCAGCAGCCCCAGCGGGGGGGGTTTTAATGAGCAGTTCTTC. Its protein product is CASSPSGGGFNEQFF.

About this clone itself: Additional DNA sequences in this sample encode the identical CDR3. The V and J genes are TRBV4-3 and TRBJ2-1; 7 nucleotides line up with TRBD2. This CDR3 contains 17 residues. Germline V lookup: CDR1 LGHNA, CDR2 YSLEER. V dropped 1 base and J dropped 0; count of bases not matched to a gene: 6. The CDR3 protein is CASSQGLGGSSYNEQFF. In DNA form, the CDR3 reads TGCGCCAGCAGCCAAGGCCTGGGGGGGAGCTCCTACAATGAGCAGTTCTTC.

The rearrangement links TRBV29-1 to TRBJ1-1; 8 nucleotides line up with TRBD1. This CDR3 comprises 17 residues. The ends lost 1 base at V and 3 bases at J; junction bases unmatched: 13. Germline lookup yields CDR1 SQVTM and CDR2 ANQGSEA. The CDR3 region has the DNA TGCAGCGTTGAAGGACGACAGGGGCGCGGAGGGCACACTGAAGCTTTCTTT. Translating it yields CSVEGRQGRGGHTEAFF.

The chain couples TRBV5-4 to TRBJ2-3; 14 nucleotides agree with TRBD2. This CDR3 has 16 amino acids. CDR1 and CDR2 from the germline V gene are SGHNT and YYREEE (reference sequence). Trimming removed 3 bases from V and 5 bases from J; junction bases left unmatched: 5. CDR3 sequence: CASSWETSGGEDTQYF. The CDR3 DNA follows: TGTGCCAGCAGCTGGGAGACTAGCGGGGGGGAAGATACGCAGTATTTT.

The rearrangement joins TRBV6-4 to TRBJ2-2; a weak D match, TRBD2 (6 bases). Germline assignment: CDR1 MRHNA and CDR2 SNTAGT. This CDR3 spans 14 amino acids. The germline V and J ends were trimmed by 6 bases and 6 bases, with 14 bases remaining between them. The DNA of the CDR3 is TGTGCCAGCAGCCCGGGACTTGGAGCCGGGGAGCTGTTTTTT. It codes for CASSPGLGAGELFF.

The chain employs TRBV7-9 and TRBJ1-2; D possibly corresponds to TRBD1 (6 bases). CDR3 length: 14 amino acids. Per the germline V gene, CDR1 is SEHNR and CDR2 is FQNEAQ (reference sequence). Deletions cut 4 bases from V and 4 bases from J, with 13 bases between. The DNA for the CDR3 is TGTGCCAGCAGCTCTGCCGGGACACCCTATGGCTACACCTTC. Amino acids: CASSSAGTPYGYTF. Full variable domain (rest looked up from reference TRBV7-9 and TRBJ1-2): DTGVSQNPRHKITKRGQNVTFRCDPISEHNRLYWYRQTLGQGPEFLTYFQNEAQLEKSRLLSDRFSAERPKGSFSTLEIQRTEQGDSAMYLCASSSAGTPYGYTFGSGTRLTVV.

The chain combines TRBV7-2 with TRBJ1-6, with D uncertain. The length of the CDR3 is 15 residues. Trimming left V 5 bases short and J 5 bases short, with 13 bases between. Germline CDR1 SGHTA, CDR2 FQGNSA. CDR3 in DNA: TGTGCCAGCAGCGCGCGGGAGAAACATAATTCACCCCTCCACTTT. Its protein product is CASSAREKHNSPLHF.

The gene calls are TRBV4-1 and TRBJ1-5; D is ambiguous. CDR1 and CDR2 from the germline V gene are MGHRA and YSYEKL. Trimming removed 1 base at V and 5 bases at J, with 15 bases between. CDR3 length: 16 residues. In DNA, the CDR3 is TGCGCCAGCAGCCAAGTCGGTCTGGTGGAGTATCAGCCCCAGCATTTT. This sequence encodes CASSQVGLVEYQPQHF.

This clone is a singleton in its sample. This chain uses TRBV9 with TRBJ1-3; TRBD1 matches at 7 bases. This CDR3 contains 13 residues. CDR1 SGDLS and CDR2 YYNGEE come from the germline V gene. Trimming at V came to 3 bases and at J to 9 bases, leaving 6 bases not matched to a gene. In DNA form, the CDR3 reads TGTGCCAGCAGCGCCGCAGGGGGAGGCACCATATATTTT. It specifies CASSAAGGGTIYF.

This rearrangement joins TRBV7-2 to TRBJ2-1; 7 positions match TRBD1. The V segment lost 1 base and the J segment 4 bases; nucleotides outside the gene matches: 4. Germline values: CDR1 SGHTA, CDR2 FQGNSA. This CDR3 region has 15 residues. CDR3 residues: CASSLGVTGYNEQFF. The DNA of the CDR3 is TGTGCCAGCAGCTTAGGTGTGACAGGGTACAATGAGCAGTTCTTC.

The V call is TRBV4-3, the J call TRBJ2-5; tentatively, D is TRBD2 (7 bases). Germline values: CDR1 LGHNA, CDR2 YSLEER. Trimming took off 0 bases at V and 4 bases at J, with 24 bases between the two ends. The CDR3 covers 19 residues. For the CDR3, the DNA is TGCGCCAGCAGCCAAGAAGGTATTGGCGGGGGCCCCCGTGGAGAGACCCAGTACTTC. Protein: CASSQEGIGGGPRGETQYF.

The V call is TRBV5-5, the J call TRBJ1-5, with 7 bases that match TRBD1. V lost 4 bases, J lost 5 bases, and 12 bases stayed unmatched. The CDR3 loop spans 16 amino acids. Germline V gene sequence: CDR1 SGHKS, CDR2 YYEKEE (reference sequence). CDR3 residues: CASSRWDRPFHQPQHF. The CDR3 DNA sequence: TGTGCCAGCAGCCGTTGGGACAGACCATTTCATCAGCCCCAGCATTTT.

DNA of the CDR3: TGTGCCAGCAGCCAACCTACCGTGGACAGGGCGGCCCTTAACTATGGCTACACCTTC. Residues: CASSQPTVDRAALNYGYTF. The V and J genes are TRBV4-2 and TRBJ1-2, with 8 bases matching TRBD1. Trimming took 2 bases from V and 1 from J; bases not matched to a gene: 15. Looked up from germline, CDR1 is LGHNA and CDR2 is YNFKEQ. The CDR3 sequence is 19 residues long.

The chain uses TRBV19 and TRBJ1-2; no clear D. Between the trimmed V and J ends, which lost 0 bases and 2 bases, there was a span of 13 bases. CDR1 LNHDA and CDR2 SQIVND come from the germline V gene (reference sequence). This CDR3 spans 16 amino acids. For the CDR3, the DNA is TGTGCCAGTAGTATAGATCCCCAGGCGATAAACTATGGCTACACCTTC. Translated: CASSIDPQAINYGYTF. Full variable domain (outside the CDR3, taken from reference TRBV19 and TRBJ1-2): DGGITQSPKYLFRKEGQNVTLSCEQNLNHDAMYWYRQDPGQGLRLIYYSQIVNDFQKGDIAEGYSVSREKKESFPLTVTSAQKNPTAFYLCASSIDPQAINYGYTFGSGTRLTVV.

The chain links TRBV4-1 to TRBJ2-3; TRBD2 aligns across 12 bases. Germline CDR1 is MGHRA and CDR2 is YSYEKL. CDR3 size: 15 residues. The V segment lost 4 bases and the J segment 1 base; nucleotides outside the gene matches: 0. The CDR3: CASSRTSGGTDTQYF. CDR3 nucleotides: TGCGCCAGCAGCCGGACTAGCGGGGGCACAGATACGCAGTATTTT.

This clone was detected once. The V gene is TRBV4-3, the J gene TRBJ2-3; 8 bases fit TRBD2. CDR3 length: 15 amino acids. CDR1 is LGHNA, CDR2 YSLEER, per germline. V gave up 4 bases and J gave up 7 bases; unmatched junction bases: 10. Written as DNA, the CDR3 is TGCGCCAGCAGCCGCAGAGGACTAGCCTCCTATACGCAGTATTTT. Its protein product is CASSRRGLASYTQYF.

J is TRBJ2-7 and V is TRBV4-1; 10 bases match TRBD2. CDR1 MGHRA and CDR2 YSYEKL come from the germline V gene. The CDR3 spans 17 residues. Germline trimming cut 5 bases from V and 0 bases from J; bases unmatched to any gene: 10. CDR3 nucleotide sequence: TGCGCCAGCAGCACCAGCGGGGGGGCCTCGGCCTCCTACGAGCAGTACTTC. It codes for CASSTSGGASASYEQYF.

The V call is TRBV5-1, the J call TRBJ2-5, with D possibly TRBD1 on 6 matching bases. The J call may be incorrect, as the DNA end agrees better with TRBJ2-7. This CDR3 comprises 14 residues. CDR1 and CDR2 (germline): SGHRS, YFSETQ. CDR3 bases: TGCGCCAGCAGCTTGGCTACAGGGAACTACGAGCAGTACTTC. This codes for CASSLATGNYEQYF.

This CDR3 reads CASSDGKLGLQPQHF. The CDR3, as DNA: TGTGCCAGCAGTGACGGAAAACTAGGACTTCAGCCCCAGCATTTT. V and J are TRBV6-1 and TRBJ1-5, with D unresolved. V gave up 3 bases and J gave up 6 bases, with 15 bases separating them. CDR1 MNHNS and CDR2 SASEGT come from the germline V gene. The CDR3 covers 15 residues.

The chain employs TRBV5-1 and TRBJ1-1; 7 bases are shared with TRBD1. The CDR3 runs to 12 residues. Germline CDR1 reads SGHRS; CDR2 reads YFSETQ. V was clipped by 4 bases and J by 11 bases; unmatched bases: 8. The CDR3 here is CASSPRQGRAFF. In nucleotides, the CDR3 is TGCGCCAGCAGCCCTCGACAGGGTCGGGCTTTCTTT.

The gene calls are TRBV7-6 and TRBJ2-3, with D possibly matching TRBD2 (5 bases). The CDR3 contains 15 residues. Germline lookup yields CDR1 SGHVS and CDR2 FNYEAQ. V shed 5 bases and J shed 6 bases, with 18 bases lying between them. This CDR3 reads CASSPAGSPGDTQYF. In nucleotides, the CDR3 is TGTGCCAGCAGCCCTGCCGGTTCCCCGGGGGATACGCAGTATTTT.

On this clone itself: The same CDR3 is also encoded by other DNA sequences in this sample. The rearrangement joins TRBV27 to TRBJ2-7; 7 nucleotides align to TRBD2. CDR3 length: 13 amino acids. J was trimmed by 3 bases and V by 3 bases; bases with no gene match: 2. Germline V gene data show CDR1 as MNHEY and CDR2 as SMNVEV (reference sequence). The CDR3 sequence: CASSFSGGYEQYF. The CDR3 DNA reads TGTGCCAGCAGTTTCTCGGGGGGCTACGAGCAGTACTTC.

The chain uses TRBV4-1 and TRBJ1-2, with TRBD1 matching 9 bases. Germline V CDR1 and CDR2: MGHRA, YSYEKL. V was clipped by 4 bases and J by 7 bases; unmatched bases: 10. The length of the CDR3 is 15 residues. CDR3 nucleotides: TGCGCCAGCAGCCGAAAGACACAGGGGGCAGGTGGCTACACCTTC. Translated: CASSRKTQGAGGYTF.

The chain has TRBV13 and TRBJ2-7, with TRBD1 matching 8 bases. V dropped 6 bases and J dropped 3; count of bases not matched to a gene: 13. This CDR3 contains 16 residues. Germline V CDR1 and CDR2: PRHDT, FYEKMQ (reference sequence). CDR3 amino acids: CASSLNPGQAFYEQYF. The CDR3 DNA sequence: TGTGCCAGCAGTTTAAACCCGGGACAGGCATTCTACGAGCAGTACTTC.

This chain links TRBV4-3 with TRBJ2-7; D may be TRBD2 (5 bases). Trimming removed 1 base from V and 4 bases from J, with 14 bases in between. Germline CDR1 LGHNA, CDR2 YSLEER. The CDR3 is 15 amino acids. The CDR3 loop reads CASSQGRTGAYEQYF. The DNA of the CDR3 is TGCGCCAGCAGCCAAGGCAGGACTGGAGCTTACGAGCAGTACTTC.